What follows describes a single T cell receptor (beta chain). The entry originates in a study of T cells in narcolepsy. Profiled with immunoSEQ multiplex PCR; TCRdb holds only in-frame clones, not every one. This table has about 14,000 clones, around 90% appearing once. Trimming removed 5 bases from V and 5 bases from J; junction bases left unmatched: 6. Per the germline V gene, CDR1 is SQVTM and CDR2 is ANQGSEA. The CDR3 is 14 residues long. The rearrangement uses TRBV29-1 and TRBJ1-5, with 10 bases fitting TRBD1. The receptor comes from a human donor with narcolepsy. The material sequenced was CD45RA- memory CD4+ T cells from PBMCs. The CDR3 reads CSVKDRGKDQPQHF. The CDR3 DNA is TGCAGCGTTAAGGACAGGGGGAAAGATCAGCCCCAGCATTTT.